These 4 T cell receptor beta chains were sequenced from one sample in a study of T cell responses to AZD1222 COVID-19 vaccine. Produced via immunoSEQ multiplex PCR; TCRdb's table is partial and in-frame only. The sample has some 120,000 clones; 80% to 90% are singletons. Sequencing was performed on peripheral blood, taken 28 days after the second AZD1222 dose. All receptors derive from an adult who received the AZD1222 COVID-19 vaccine.

This clone was detected a few times. The chain combines TRBV7-9 with TRBJ2-7, with 8 positions matching TRBD1. The CDR3 totals 13 residues. V shed 5 bases and J 4 bases; nucleotides not matched to a gene: 4. Germline V lookup: CDR1 SEHNR, CDR2 FQNEAQ (reference sequence). This chain's CDR3 is CASSRQGRYEQYF. The CDR3 DNA is TGTGCCAGCAGCCGACAGGGGAGATACGAGCAGTACTTC.

The chain links TRBV9 to TRBJ1-6; the D is unclear. Per the germline V gene, CDR1 is SGDLS and CDR2 is YYNGEE. The CDR3 has 13 amino acids. Trimming pared 4 bases from V and 8 bases from J, leaving 10 bases between. CDR3 region: CASSPSQYSPLHF. For the CDR3, the DNA is TGTGCCAGCAGCCCATCCCAATATTCACCCCTCCACTTT.

The chain links TRBV3-1 (or the pseudogene TRBV3-2) to TRBJ2-5, with TRBD2 matching 7 bases. Trimming cost V 0 bases and J 5 bases; bases outside gene matches: 3. In germline, CDR1 is LGHDT, CDR2 YNNKEL (reference sequence). CDR3 size: 14 residues. CDR3 residues: CASSQEGGRETQYF. DNA of the CDR3: TGTGCCAGCAGCCAAGAGGGAGGGAGGGAGACCCAGTACTTC.

The V gene is TRBV5-1, the J gene TRBJ2-1; D ambiguous. Trimming left V 1 base short and J 0 bases short, with 8 bases between. Per germline, CDR1 SGHRS and CDR2 YFSETQ. The CDR3 contains 15 residues. CDR3: CASSLSGGSYNEQFF. In DNA, the CDR3 is TGCGCCAGCAGCTTGAGTGGTGGCTCCTACAATGAGCAGTTCTTC.